Listed below are T cell receptor beta chains from one sample, sequenced in a study of early T cells in non-severe SARS-CoV-2 infection. TCRdb reprocessed the 5' RACE reads via MiXCR and lists one record per CDR3 protein. The sample records some 48,000 distinct CDR3 sequences, around 6.5% being singletons. The sample here was whole blood, taken at baseline. These receptors all stem from an adult who was a healthcare worker with PCR-confirmed SARS-CoV-2 infection or an uninfected control (not recorded which). The CDR3 runs from the conserved cysteine through the conserved F or W. The D gene is left open where the match is weak. Only some rows state a clone size, as once, few, many or a class for expanded clones.

clone_size,v_call,j_call,d_call,cdr3_length,cdr3_aa,cdr3_nt
many,TRBV2,TRBJ2-3,-,13,CASNFVGEDTQYF,TGTGCCAGCAATTTCGTGGGGGAGGATACGCAGTATTTT
-,TRBV7-9,TRBJ1-1,-,15,CASSSDARLNTEAFF,TGTGCCAGCAGCTCGGATGCGAGGTTAAACACTGAAGCTTTCTTT
few,TRBV6-1,TRBJ1-2,-,11,CASSQDYGYTF,TGTGCCAGCAGTCAGGACTATGGCTACACCTTC
many,TRBV5-1,TRBJ2-3,TRBD2,15,CASSLAGTSYNTQYF,TGCGCCAGCAGCTTGGCAGGGACTAGTTACAATACGCAGTATTTT
many,TRBV6-1,TRBJ2-7,-,14,CASSERGSSYEQYF,TGTGCCAGCAGTGAAAGGGGAAGCTCCTACGAGCAGTACTTC
few,TRBV24-1,TRBJ2-1,-,14,CATAREFGTNEQFF,TGTGCCACCGCCCGGGAGTTTGGTACCAATGAGCAGTTCTTC
many,TRBV5-1,TRBJ1-1,-,17,CASSLRQINGMNTEAFF,TGCGCCAGCAGCTTGAGACAGATTAATGGGATGAACACTGAAGCTTTCTTT
few,TRBV5-6,TRBJ2-7,TRBD1,16,CASSSGRGHLKNEQYF,TGTGCCAGCAGCTCCGGCAGGGGGCATCTGAAAAACGAGCAGTACTTC
-,TRBV4-3,TRBJ1-6,-,16,CASSQEGLSRGSPLHF,TGCGCCAGCAGCCAGGAAGGATTGTCCAGGGGCTCACCCCTCCACTTT
-,TRBV12-3/TRBV12-4,TRBJ1-2,-,13,CASSSNFPYGYTF,TGTGCCAGCAGTTCGAATTTCCCCTATGGCTACACCTTC
many,TRBV4-1,TRBJ2-3,TRBD1,17,CASSLEGLGGSADTQYF,TGCGCCAGCAGCCTCGAAGGGTTAGGGGGCTCGGCAGATACGCAGTATTTT
-,TRBV11-2,TRBJ2-1,-,14,CASSPPSWDNEQFF,TGTGCCAGCAGCCCTCCGAGTTGGGACAATGAGCAGTTCTTC
many,TRBV20-1,TRBJ2-4,TRBD2,20,CSARDIGGLAGTLAKNIQYF,TGCAGTGCTAGAGATATCGGTGGACTAGCGGGGACGCTAGCCAAAAACATTCAGTACTTC
many,TRBV12-3/TRBV12-4,TRBJ2-1,TRBD2,15,CASSPRAGAGNEQFF,TGTGCCAGCAGTCCCAGAGCGGGAGCGGGGAATGAGCAGTTCTTC
many,TRBV5-1,TRBJ1-2,-,14,CASSLPGNNYGYTF,TGCGCCAGCAGCTTACCAGGGAATAACTATGGCTACACCTTC
few,TRBV6-2/TRBV6-3,TRBJ2-1,-,12,CASSYGAGEQFF,TGTGCCAGCAGTTACGGTGCTGGGGAGCAGTTCTTC
-,TRBV5-6,TRBJ2-1,TRBD2,16,CASSPSGRGSYNEQFF,TGTGCCAGCAGCCCTAGCGGGAGGGGATCCTACAATGAGCAGTTCTTC
many,TRBV29-1,TRBJ2-3,-,11,CSVDRLDTQYF,TGCAGCGTTGACCGGTTAGATACGCAGTATTTT
many,TRBV7-8,TRBJ2-4,-,16,CASSLEAPSSKNIQYF,TGTGCCAGCAGCTTAGAGGCCCCATCCTCCAAAAACATTCAGTACTTC
-,TRBV10-3,TRBJ2-7,TRBD1,13,CAISETGVYEQYF,TGTGCCATCAGTGAGACAGGGGTCTACGAGCAGTACTTC
few,TRBV7-2,TRBJ2-3,TRBD2,18,CASSLVVLGTSGTDTQYF,TGTGCCAGCAGCTTAGTGGTACTCGGGACTAGCGGCACAGATACGCAGTATTTT
-,TRBV5-1,TRBJ2-3,-,13,CASSLEHTDTQYF,TGCGCCAGCAGCTTGGAACACACAGATACGCAGTATTTT
many,TRBV7-6,TRBJ2-7,-,15,CASSPGLAGSYEQYF,TGTGCCAGCAGCCCGGGGTTGGCCGGCTCCTACGAGCAGTACTTC
few,TRBV5-6,TRBJ2-5,-,15,CASSSGGPREETQYF,TGTGCCAGCAGCTCGGGGGGCCCAAGGGAAGAGACCCAGTACTTC
many,TRBV7-3,TRBJ2-3,-,14,CASSPGLPGGTQYF,TGTGCCAGCAGCCCGGGACTACCAGGGGGTACGCAGTATTTT
few,TRBV2,TRBJ1-1,-,12,CASSFDAGTAFF,TGTGCCAGCAGTTTTGACGCAGGGACGGCTTTCTTT
many,TRBV5-1,TRBJ1-2,TRBD1,14,CASSLTDRDYGYTF,TGCGCCAGCAGCTTAACGGACAGGGACTATGGCTACACCTTC
few,TRBV6-5,TRBJ2-7,TRBD1,15,CASALYGQGAYEQYF,TGTGCCAGCGCCCTCTATGGACAGGGGGCCTACGAGCAGTACTTC
-,TRBV20-1,TRBJ2-6,-,16,CSAQQGRSSGANVLTF,TGCAGTGCTCAACAGGGGAGGAGCTCTGGGGCCAACGTCCTGACTTTC
-,TRBV7-2,TRBJ2-7,-,15,CASSLARSAGPWQYF,TGTGCCAGCAGCTTAGCCCGTTCGGCAGGACCCTGGCAGTACTTC
many,TRBV7-9,TRBJ1-5,-,15,CASSLQGSSNQPQHF,TGTGCCAGCAGCTTACAGGGTAGCAGCAATCAGCCCCAGCATTTT
many,TRBV6-4,TRBJ1-5,-,13,CASSAGENQPQHF,TGTGCCAGCAGTGCAGGGGAAAATCAGCCCCAGCATTTT
many,TRBV19,TRBJ1-5,TRBD1,13,CAISGQGNQPQHF,TGTGCCATTTCCGGACAGGGCAATCAGCCCCAGCATTTT
-,TRBV27,TRBJ1-4,-,16,CASSLMGAPTNEKLFF,TGTGCCAGCAGTTTGATGGGAGCCCCAACTAATGAAAAACTGTTTTTT
few,TRBV6-5,TRBJ2-1,TRBD2,17,CASSYSPTSGIYNEQFF,TGTGCCAGCAGTTATTCTCCGACTAGCGGGATCTACAATGAGCAGTTCTTC
many,TRBV6-1,TRBJ1-3,TRBD1,16,CASRSGGRSSGNTIYF,TGTGCCAGCAGATCAGGGGGCCGTAGCTCTGGAAACACCATATATTTT
few,TRBV20-1,TRBJ2-5,-,12,CSAPGLKETQYF,TGCAGTGCTCCCGGGTTAAAGGAGACCCAGTACTTC
few,TRBV15,TRBJ2-1,-,14,CATSRDIAAPEQFF,TGTGCCACCAGCAGAGACATAGCGGCCCCCGAGCAGTTCTTC
few,TRBV11-2,TRBJ1-5,TRBD1,15,CASSLRTGLNQPQHF,TGTGCCAGCAGCTTAAGGACAGGGCTCAATCAGCCCCAGCATTTT
many,TRBV27,TRBJ1-4,-,13,CASSLGQGRALFF,TGTGCCAGCAGTTTAGGGCAGGGCCGCGCCCTGTTTTTT
many,TRBV9,TRBJ1-1,-,14,CASSPMWGNTEAFF,TGTGCCAGCAGCCCCATGTGGGGTAACACTGAAGCTTTCTTT
many,TRBV18,TRBJ2-3,TRBD2,15,CASSPMRGSTDTQYF,TGTGCCAGCTCACCAATGCGGGGGAGCACAGATACGCAGTATTTT
few,TRBV10-3,TRBJ1-3,TRBD1,14,CAISGQGPGNTIYF,TGTGCCATCAGTGGACAGGGGCCTGGAAACACCATATATTTT
few,TRBV6-2/TRBV6-3,TRBJ1-1,-,11,CASIQGTEAFF,TGTGCCAGCATCCAGGGGACTGAAGCTTTCTTT
-,TRBV6-6,TRBJ2-5,TRBD1,15,CASSLDRGVGKTQYF,TGTGCCAGCAGTTTAGACAGGGGTGTAGGCAAGACCCAGTACTTC
many,TRBV5-1,TRBJ2-5,-,11,CASSFQETQYF,TGCGCCAGCAGCTTCCAAGAGACCCAGTACTTC
many,TRBV12-1,TRBJ2-2,-,18,CASSFLGKTSGSFGELFF,TGTGCCAGCAGCTTTTTGGGAAAGACTAGCGGGAGTTTCGGGGAGCTGTTTTTT
few,TRBV29-1,TRBJ2-5,TRBD1,12,CTPGDRERAQYF,TGCACCCCAGGAGACAGGGAGAGGGCCCAGTACTTC
many,TRBV12-3/TRBV12-4,TRBJ1-4,-,17,CASSLYQGIATNEKLFF,TGTGCCAGCAGTTTGTATCAGGGTATTGCAACTAATGAAAAACTGTTTTTT
many,TRBV5-6,TRBJ2-1,-,16,CASTHGAANSYNEQFF,TGTGCCAGCACCCACGGGGCAGCCAACTCCTACAATGAGCAGTTCTTC
many,TRBV28,TRBJ1-5,-,14,CASSSDVSNQPQHF,TGTGCCAGCAGTTCGGACGTTAGCAATCAGCCCCAGCATTTT
many,TRBV7-6,TRBJ2-7,TRBD1,14,CASSNSGQGGEQYF,TGTGCCAGCAGCAACTCAGGACAGGGCGGCGAGCAGTACTTC
-,TRBV6-1,TRBJ1-6,TRBD1,14,CATRQGEAFGPLHF,TGTGCCACGAGACAGGGGGAGGCCTTTGGACCCCTCCACTTT
-,TRBV11-2,TRBJ2-7,TRBD2,14,CASNGRELSYEQYF,TGTGCCAGCAACGGGCGGGAGCTATCCTACGAGCAGTACTTC
few,TRBV7-3,TRBJ1-1,-,15,CASSLTGRSNTEAFF,TGTGCCAGCAGCTTAACTGGCAGGTCGAACACTGAAGCTTTCTTT
few,TRBV5-4,TRBJ2-5,TRBD2,15,CASSFWTSGGGTQYF,TGTGCCAGCAGCTTTTGGACTAGCGGGGGAGGGACCCAGTACTTC
many,TRBV20-1,TRBJ2-3,TRBD1,13,CSATTGYEDTQYF,TGCAGTGCCACGACAGGGTACGAAGATACGCAGTATTTT